This TCR beta chain comes out of a study of cytomegalovirus exposure and HLA in healthy donors. Background on the study: An earlier analysis found roughly 110 million unique TCR beta sequences from about 190 million T cells.

Use of 60 Vbeta and 13 Jbeta primers characterized the PCR. Libraries were prepared by immunoSEQ multiplex PCR; TCRdb keeps only in-frame clonotypes and omits some of them. Among around 140,000 clones listed, approximately 80% were seen once. Trimming removed 4 bases from V and 1 base from J; junction bases left unmatched: 8. Germline V gives CDR1 SGHRS, CDR2 YFSETQ. The length of the CDR3 is 16 residues. Worth noting for this clone: Antigen specificity is unknown.

Study results and caveats: A classifier reportedly called cytomegalovirus status with high sensitivity and specificity. TCR beta sequences reportedly predicted most subjects' HLA-A and HLA-B alleles accurately. It emerged from a later analysis that several of the most significant clusters appeared to be linked to common viral pathogens.

The V and J genes are TRBV5-1 and TRBJ2-7; 10 bases are shared with TRBD2. Sequenced material: PBMCs. The sequence came from a male donor in good health and CMV-seronegative. Written as DNA, the CDR3 is TGCGCCAGCAGCCGCGGGTCTAGCGGGGGTTCCTACGAGCAGTACTTC. This sequence encodes CASSRGSSGGSYEQYF.